This T cell receptor (beta chain) was documented in a study of shared clonotypes between healthy human individuals (TCRdb year 2020). Broadly, across the study: The cohort comprised two women and a few men aged 18 to 49 years. To increase sequencing depth and limit assay-specific biases, different laboratories used diverse techniques to prepare libraries and sequence TCR repertoires. The study deeply sequenced blood TCR repertoires of five healthy adults to estimate repertoire size and the extent of clonotype sharing between individuals. Leukapheresis yielded between about 0.9 and 10 billion PBMCs per donor. For each donor, three plates each were used for CD4 naive and CD4 memory, two plates were used for CD8 naive, and one plate was used for CD8 memory.

A word on this clone: Its antigen has not been determined. No qualities accompany the bases; no much larger clone lies one base away.

The CDR3 measures 16 amino acids from cysteine to phenylalanine. The entry retains the CDR3 DNA only, 48 bases that are in frame from base 1. For this chain, trimming is 4 bases at the V end and 3 bases at the J end, and the number of junction bases without a gene match is 5. Per the germline V gene, MNHEY is the CDR1 and SVGAGI is the CDR2. The paper as a whole reports these results and caveats: When four donors were compared, the shared fraction of clonotypes was around 5.1% for naive CD4, less than 4% for naive CD8, more than 2% for memory CD4, and 0.35% to 0.5% for memory CD8. Clonotypes shared by all four sorted-subset donors showed higher generation probabilities than non-shared clonotypes. Estimated clonotype richness was generally larger for naive than for memory subsets. Rarefaction of sorted-subset datasets indicated incomplete sequencing despite the large sequencing depth. Based on pairwise subsampling, the degree of clonotype sharing among donors was expected to be affected by sequencing depth. Sampling was restricted to blood, and TCR repertoires in tissues likely differ from the TCR repertoires found in blood. The small number of donors limited the genetic and exposure-history diversity represented.

The donors were healthy, HIV-negative adults who had no recently reported acute infections or vaccinations. Only Caucasian adults living in Nashville, Tennessee, USA were represented among the donors. CD4+ T cells were enriched by magnetic negative selection, after which naive cells were positively selected on CD45RA and the negative fraction was taken as the memory subset. After blood collection by leukapheresis, PBMCs were isolated using Ficoll-Histopaque density gradient centrifugation and then cryopreserved in the vapor phase of liquid nitrogen. Purity and quantity of every magnetically sorted T cell population were checked by analytical flow cytometry. Genomic DNA was isolated from each sorted fraction and quantified by UV absorbance on a Nanodrop 2000c. Using the deep immunoSEQ assay, TCR CDR3 regions were amplified from genomic DNA by multiplex PCR. Extracted genomic DNA from each cell subset was spread evenly across all wells of several immunoSEQ 96-well plates, with each plate serving as a replicate. For sorted subsets, 200 to 250 ng of genomic DNA, equivalent to some 30,000 T cell genomes, went into each replicate PCR. Purified libraries were measured with a Qubit 3.0 fluorometer, size-checked on a Bioanalyzer 2100, and measured again with the KAPA Library Quantification kit. Each immunoSEQ 96-well plate was sequenced on its own single-read 150-cycle Illumina NextSeq 550 flow cell. From the authors' description of their analysis: The immunoSEQ output contained only junctional sequences without quality scores, so filtering could not match that applied to full-length reads. To assign V/J genes and CDR3, sequences were annotated against IMGT germline references using PyIR, a Python wrapper for IgBLAST v1.9. Reads were filtered out if the reads had weak V/J assignments (E-value above 1e-6), no CDR3, stop codons, out-of-frame junctions, or ambiguous translated residues. V3J clonotypes were defined as sequences sharing an identical inferred V gene, J gene, and CDR3 amino acid sequence. The percentage overlap between two repertoires was calculated by dividing the number of shared unique clonotypes by the size of the smaller repertoire. Richness of each repertoire was evaluated using RTK rarefaction, the Chao1 estimator, and Recon v2.1 estimates of unobserved clonotypes. For all TCRbeta clonotypes obtained by the gDNA method from a few donors, generation probabilities were computed with OLGA. Here the immuneACCESS table is served through TCRdb, limited to in-frame sequences with V and J called. Missing clones are a known gap in these copies; in checked studies unresolved V genes cover under half, and the rest lacks a known reason. V and J calls and clone size come straight from that table; D and trimming were deduced from the DNA. The sample has roughly 1 million clones on record, roughly 70% of them singletons. Clones ranked in the top ten supply roughly 1.5% of the sample.

Sequencing was done on a sample of memory CD4+ T cells sorted from blood. This specimen's cell subset or site label, interpreted: CD45RA-negative fraction. The chain is assembled from TRBV6-5 and TRBJ1-6; TRBD1 matches 8 bases in the middle. The sequence came from a man aged 18 to 30 in good health. The sequence in DNA is TGTGCCAGCAGTTCGGACAGGGCATTCTATAATTCACCCCTCCACTTT. This sequence encodes CASSSDRAFYNSPLHF.